The T cell receptor (beta chain) under discussion was sequenced for a study of somatic mutations in cytotoxic T cells in rheumatoid arthritis. Across the whole study: Flow sorting yielded some V beta antibody-stained T-cell populations at nearly 100% purity, among them V beta1+ cells sequenced for TCRB.

General study findings and limits: CD8+ clonality rose with age in rheumatoid arthritis patients, not healthy controls.

Isolation of the CD4+ and CD8+ populations was accomplished via positive magnetic bead selection, with purity assessed by flow cytometry. In the case of this clone: The antigen is undetermined.

The method was immunoSEQ multiplex PCR; TCRdb's version includes in-frame clones alone and lacks a portion of them. The sample consists of over 20,000 clones, around 76% of them appearing once. The CDR3 loop spans 18 amino acids. V lost 1 base, J lost 2 bases, and 8 bases stayed unmatched. Germline V gene lookup returns CDR1 SGHVS and CDR2 FQNEAQ. This sequence was found in a man in his fifties in good health. This chain joins TRBV7-8 and TRBJ2-3, with 11 bases matching TRBD2. Sequencing was carried out using CD8+ T cells sorted from blood. In nucleotides, the CDR3 is TGTGCCAGCAGCTTAGGTAGCGGGAGGGATACTTTCACAGATACGCAGTATTTT. The encoded protein is CASSLGSGRDTFTDTQYF.